The 32 T cell receptor beta chains below all came from one sample that was sequenced in a study of CD8 T cells in Susac syndrome. With random hexamers, reverse transcription was performed on roughly 0.5 to 1 ug of RNA. TCRdb processed the immunoSEQ multiplex PCR reads anew with MiXCR; each CDR3 protein has one entry. The sample holds some 180,000 distinct CDR3 sequences, about 94% seen once. The sample was CD4+ T cells from PBMCs. These receptors were collected from a human donor in good health.

The genes are TRBV5-1 and TRBJ1-1, with D unclear. Germline V CDR1 and CDR2: SGHRS, YFSETQ. The CDR3 is 14 amino acids. The germline V and J ends were trimmed by 1 base and 4 bases, with 11 bases remaining between them. The CDR3 here is CASSLTGVITEAFF. The CDR3 nucleotides are TGCGCCAGCAGCTTGACGGGAGTGATCACTGAAGCTTTCTTT.

The chain joins TRBV10-3 to TRBJ2-7; 7 bases fit TRBD2. CDR1 and CDR2 (germline): ENHRY, SYGVKD. CDR3 length: 14 residues. V was clipped by 8 bases and J by 5 bases; unmatched bases: 12. The DNA of the CDR3 is TGTGCCATCCGTAATACTAGCGCATCCCACGAGCAGTACTTC. Amino acid sequence: CAIRNTSASHEQYF.

The chain employs TRBV12-3 or TRBV12-4 and TRBJ1-3; the match to TRBD1 covers 8 bases. The CDR3 totals 11 residues. Trimming cost V 3 bases and J 16 bases; bases outside gene matches: 5. CDR3 region: CASSLGWDRYF. The CDR3 DNA is TGTGCCAGCAGTTTGGGCTGGGACAGGTATTTT.

The V gene is TRBV18, the J gene TRBJ2-7; perhaps TRBD1 as D (5 bases). CDR3 size: 13 residues. Germline V lookup: CDR1 KGHSH, CDR2 LQKENI. V lost 3 bases, J lost 3 bases, and 9 bases lay in between. This CDR3 is CASSPTGIYEQYV. For the CDR3, the DNA is TGTGCCAGCTCACCTACAGGCATCTACGAGCAGTACGTC.

The chain uses TRBV20-1 and TRBJ2-3, with TRBD2 as a possible D gene (6 bases). This CDR3 region has 16 residues. Germline V CDR1 and CDR2: DFQATT, SNEGSKA (reference sequence). Trimming pared 3 bases from V and 0 bases from J, leaving 16 bases between. The CDR3 region is CSASSLGGASTDTQYF. CDR3 DNA: TGCAGTGCTAGCTCGCTCGGGGGAGCTAGCACAGATACGCAGTATTTT.

The chain has TRBV5-1 and TRBJ2-7; TRBD1 agrees at 8 bases. There are 14 residues in the CDR3. From germline, CDR1 is SGHRS and CDR2 YFSETQ. J was trimmed by 3 bases and V by 4 bases; bases with no gene match: 6. The chain's CDR3 is CASSRTGMFYEQYF. CDR3 nucleotide sequence: TGCGCCAGCAGCCGGACAGGGATGTTCTACGAGCAGTACTTC. Complete variable domain (other parts from reference TRBV5-1 and TRBJ2-7): KAGVTQTPRYLIKTRGQQVTLSCSPISGHRSVSWYQQTPGQGLQFLFEYFSETQRNKGNFPGRFSGRQFSNSRSEMNVSTLELGDSALYLCASSRTGMFYEQYFGPGTRLTVT.

The genes are TRBV4-1 and TRBJ2-1, with 7 bases matching TRBD2. V gave up 4 bases and J gave up 4 bases; unmatched junction bases: 7. Germline V gives CDR1 MGHRA, CDR2 YSYEKL. The CDR3 sequence is 15 residues long. CDR3 residues: CASSRGGRAYNEQFF. The CDR3 nucleotides read TGCGCCAGCAGCCGGGGGGGGAGAGCTTACAATGAGCAGTTCTTC.

The chain links TRBV6-6 to TRBJ1-6; D is undetermined. This CDR3 has 12 amino acids. V lost 9 bases to trimming and J lost 10 bases, with 13 bases between them. In germline, CDR1 is MNHNY, CDR2 SVGAGI (reference sequence). The CDR3 DNA is TGTGCCAGTTCCCGTAGGCCGTCACCCCTCCACTTT. Amino acid sequence: CASSRRPSPLHF.

This clonotype turned up a few times. This chain links TRBV4-3 with TRBJ1-5; the D is unclear. CDR1 and CDR2 (germline): LGHNA, YSLEER. This CDR3 is 13 amino acids long. The germline V and J ends were trimmed by 4 bases and 6 bases, with 10 bases remaining between them. CDR3 nucleotide sequence: TGCGCCAGCAGCCCCCTGGGAGCTCAGCCCCAGCATTTT. Translation gives CASSPLGAQPQHF.

CDR3 coding DNA: TGTGCCAGCAGCCAGGACAGAAACGAGCAGTTCTTC. Its translation: CASSQDRNEQFF. This chain joins TRBV7-2 and TRBJ2-1; weak D call: TRBD1 (6 bases). Per the germline V gene, CDR1 is SGHTA and CDR2 is FQGNSA. V lost 5 bases to trimming and J lost 10 bases, with 12 bases between them. The CDR3 sequence is 12 residues long.

J is TRBJ1-2 and V is TRBV4-1; D possibly corresponds to TRBD1 (5 bases). This CDR3 region has 12 residues. Germline V gene data show CDR1 as MGHRA and CDR2 as YSYEKL. V lost 4 bases to trimming and J lost 6 bases, with 9 bases between them. The CDR3 DNA sequence: TGCGCCAGCAGCCCGGGGCTGAATGGCTACACCTTC. It codes for CASSPGLNGYTF.

This chain uses TRBV7-9 with TRBJ2-3; TRBD1 might be the D (6 bases). V was cut by 1 base and J by 1 base, with 12 bases left in between. This CDR3 is 16 amino acids long. Germline lookup yields CDR1 SEHNR and CDR2 FQNEAQ (reference sequence). The CDR3 spells CASSLGGHQRTDTQYF. In DNA, the CDR3 is TGTGCCAGCAGCTTAGGGGGACACCAACGCACAGATACGCAGTATTTT.

The chain is built from TRBV4-2 and TRBJ2-2; D not resolved. Deletions cut 1 base from V and 6 bases from J, with 12 bases between. The germline gives CDR1 LGHNA, CDR2 YNFKEQ. The CDR3 covers 15 residues. CDR3 DNA sequence: TGTGCCAGCAGCCAAGGTCTCCCTAGATCCGGGGAGCTGTTTTTT. It specifies CASSQGLPRSGELFF.

This chain connects TRBV24-1 to TRBJ2-2; a weak D match, TRBD2 (5 bases). The germline V and J ends were trimmed by 12 bases and 0 bases, with 16 bases remaining between them. Germline V gene sequence: CDR1 KGHDR, CDR2 SFDVKD. This CDR3 region has 15 residues. This CDR3 is CAVSRGLTNTGELFF. CDR3 bases: TGTGCCGTCTCCAGAGGGCTGACGAACACCGGGGAGCTGTTTTTT.

This chain joins TRBV15 and TRBJ2-5; 7 nucleotides align to TRBD2. The CDR3 has 15 residues. The germline V gene encodes CDR1 LNHNV and CDR2 YYDKDF (reference sequence). Germline trimming cut 3 bases from V and 3 bases from J; bases unmatched to any gene: 7. CDR3 sequence: CATSRAGLGEETQYF. The DNA of the CDR3 is TGTGCCACCAGCAGGGCCGGACTAGGGGAAGAGACCCAGTACTTC.

The gene calls are TRBV6-1 and TRBJ2-2; TRBD2 matches at 12 bases. The CDR3 covers 16 residues. The J segment lost 3 bases and the V segment lost 4 bases, leaving 3 bases of the junction unmatched. From germline, CDR1 is MNHNS and CDR2 SASEGT. The CDR3 DNA reads TGTGCCAGCAGTGCACTAGCGGGGGGCCACACCGGGGAGCTGTTTTTT. The encoded protein is CASSALAGGHTGELFF.

The J gene is TRBJ2-5, the V gene TRBV7-2; D call uncertain. Trimming removed 5 bases at V and 5 bases at J, with 9 bases between. The CDR3 runs 12 residues. Looked up from germline, CDR1 is SGHTA and CDR2 is FQGNSA. CDR3 amino acids: CASSARWETQYF. CDR3 nucleotides: TGTGCCAGCAGCGCCCGATGGGAGACCCAGTACTTC.

This clonotype was counted between two and nine times. The chain joins TRBV7-2 to TRBJ2-7, with TRBD2 identical over 9 bases. Germline CDR1 SGHTA, CDR2 FQGNSA. After removal of 2 bases from V and 6 bases from J, the junction contained 8 bases not matched to a gene. The CDR3 covers 15 residues. Written as DNA, the CDR3 is TGTGCCAGCAGCTTAATTGCTAGCGGGAAGGTCGAGCAGTACTTC. Its protein is CASSLIASGKVEQYF.

A few counts support this clonotype. The chain joins TRBV12-3 or TRBV12-4 to TRBJ1-2; maybe TRBD1 (5 bases). V was clipped by 3 bases and J by 5 bases, with 10 bases between them. The CDR3 is 13 residues long. In nucleotides, the CDR3 is TGTGCCAGCAGTTTCCAGGGTTTATATGGCTACACCTTC. This translates into CASSFQGLYGYTF.

J is TRBJ2-7 and V is TRBV6-2 or TRBV6-3; a weak D match, TRBD2 (6 bases). CDR1 is MNHEY and CDR2 is SVGEGT in the germline V gene. The germline V and J ends were trimmed by 5 bases and 0 bases, with 20 bases remaining between them. The CDR3 covers 17 residues. CDR3 in DNA: TGTGCCAGCAGTAGGGAGGCCCCGACCTTTACCTCCTACGAGCAGTACGTC. Residues: CASSREAPTFTSYEQYV.

V and J are TRBV6-5 and TRBJ2-5; maybe TRBD2 (8 bases). Germline V lookup: CDR1 MNHEY, CDR2 SVGAGI. The V gene lost 0 bases and the J gene lost 1 base, with 21 bases spanning the gap. The CDR3 has 19 residues. CDR3 sequence reads: CASSYSRGEGRGFQETQYF. The CDR3 nucleotides are TGTGCCAGCAGTTACTCGCGGGGGGAGGGCAGGGGGTTCCAAGAGACCCAGTACTTC.

This clonotype was observed a single time. The rearrangement joins TRBV7-9 to TRBJ1-6; D is undetermined. The V end lost 5 bases, the J end lost 10 bases, and 18 bases lay between the germline ends. Germline V gives CDR1 SEHNR, CDR2 FQNEAQ (reference sequence). The CDR3 is 15 amino acids. CDR3 coding DNA: TGTGCCAGCAGCAAGTCACAGCTGGCGGACTCACCCCTCCACTTT. Its translation is CASSKSQLADSPLHF.

In its sample, this clonotype was seen a few times. The chain combines TRBV2 with TRBJ2-5; D gene uncertain. The CDR3 runs 15 residues. Germline CDR1 and CDR2: SNHLY and FYNNEI. V was pared by 0 bases and J by 4 bases, with 12 bases between. The CDR3 spells CASSEARTGGETQYF. CDR3 in DNA: TGTGCCAGCAGTGAAGCGAGGACCGGCGGAGAGACCCAGTACTTC.

This clonotype was detected only once. V and J are TRBV20-1 and TRBJ1-1; D is uncertain. V lost 6 bases and J lost 8, with 19 bases in between. CDR3 length: 13 amino acids. Germline CDR1 reads DFQATT; CDR2 reads SNEGSKA (reference sequence). CDR3 coding DNA: TGCAGTGCCATCCGGGTCCCAATAGGGGAAGCTTTCTTT. The encoded protein is CSAIRVPIGEAFF.

The chain recombines TRBV11-3 with TRBJ2-3, with D unclear. The germline V and J ends were trimmed by 7 bases and 6 bases, with 11 bases remaining between them. The CDR3 is made up of 12 amino acids. Germline V gives CDR1 SGHNT, CDR2 YENEEA. CDR3 residues: CASTSDGDTQYF. The CDR3 coding sequence is TGTGCCAGCACCTCCGACGGGGATACGCAGTATTTT.

The chain links TRBV6-1 to TRBJ2-6; a possible D gene is TRBD2 (6 bases). This CDR3 is 17 amino acids long. Germline V gives CDR1 MNHNS, CDR2 SASEGT. The ends were cut back, 5 bases at V and 1 base at J, with 15 bases in the middle. The CDR3 bases are TGTGCCAGCAGTATCCGGGCCGGGAGTTCTGGGGCCAACGTCCTGACTTTC. Translated: CASSIRAGSSGANVLTF.

The chain uses TRBV25-1 and TRBJ2-2; the D gene is possibly TRBD1 (6 bases). Germline loops: CDR1 MGHDK, CDR2 SYGVNS. The CDR3 contains 16 residues. The V end lost 8 bases, the J end lost 3 bases, and 19 bases lay between the germline ends. The CDR3 protein is CASEGPWGPHTGELFF. The CDR3 nucleotides read TGTGCCAGCGAGGGACCCTGGGGGCCCCACACCGGGGAGCTGTTTTTT.

The V gene is TRBV30, the J gene TRBJ2-4; either TRBD1 or TRBD2 may supply D (5 bases each). The CDR3 has 16 amino acids. V was cut by 3 bases and J by 0 bases, with 15 bases left in between. The germline V gene has CDR1 GTSNPN and CDR2 SVGIG (reference sequence). The CDR3 DNA reads TGTGCCTGGAGCGGGGCTGGGAGAGTAGCCAAAAACATTCAGTACTTC. It specifies CAWSGAGRVAKNIQYF.

This sequence joins TRBV30 and TRBJ1-3; D possibly corresponds to TRBD1 (5 bases). The CDR3 is 13 amino acids. CDR1 GTSNPN and CDR2 SVGIG come from the germline V gene (reference sequence). V was clipped by 1 base and J by 4 bases, with 8 bases between them. The DNA of the CDR3 is TGTGCCTGGAGTGGGGACGGCGGAAACACCATATATTTT. This encodes CAWSGDGGNTIYF.

This clonotype was found once. The rearrangement uses TRBV27 and TRBJ2-5; no clear D gene. There are 14 residues in the CDR3. V was clipped by 3 bases and J by 5 bases, with 13 bases between them. CDR1 and CDR2 (germline): MNHEY, SMNVEV (reference sequence). CDR3: CASSFSVQRETQYF. CDR3 sequence (DNA): TGTGCCAGCAGTTTTTCGGTGCAGAGGGAGACCCAGTACTTC.

V gene TRBV30 combines with J gene TRBJ2-1; either TRBD1 or TRBD2 may supply D (6 bases each). Germline CDR1 reads GTSNPN; CDR2 reads SVGIG (reference sequence). V was shortened by 0 bases and J by 5 bases, with 11 bases between the two germline ends. There are 14 residues in the CDR3. Here the CDR3 reads CAWSVWGANNEQFF. Here the CDR3 DNA reads TGTGCCTGGAGTGTATGGGGGGCCAACAATGAGCAGTTCTTC.

The J gene is TRBJ1-6, the V gene TRBV5-1, with 9 bases fitting TRBD1. Germline V gene lookup returns CDR1 SGHRS and CDR2 YFSETQ. This CDR3 has 14 residues. Losses at the gene ends were 4 bases for V and 6 bases for J; bases not matched to a gene: 2. The CDR3 sequence: CASSADRGNSPLHF. For the CDR3, the DNA is TGCGCCAGCAGCGCGGACAGGGGTAATTCACCCCTCCACTTT.